One sample yielded the 5 T cell receptor beta chains listed below, sequenced in a study of graft-versus-host responses after intestinal transplantation. TCRdb keeps only in-frame clones here, not all; method: immunoSEQ multiplex PCR. The sample holds about 120,000 clones, about 95% seen once. What these receptors recognize is not known. This specimen consisted of unstimulated CD8+ T cells sorted from spleen or lymph node cells, obtained before intestinal transplant. Receptor source: a human donor who received an intestinal transplant.

The chain is built from TRBV29-1 and TRBJ1-2; 8 bases agree with TRBD1. V was clipped by 4 bases and J by 4 bases; unmatched bases: 5. This CDR3 is built from 13 residues. Looked up from germline, CDR1 is SQVTM and CDR2 is ANQGSEA. The CDR3 protein is CSVAAGGFYGYTF. Written as DNA, the CDR3 is TGCAGCGTTGCGGCAGGGGGCTTCTATGGCTACACCTTC.

V usage is TRBV13 and J usage is TRBJ1-1; D gene unclear. The CDR3 length is 15 residues. Germline V CDR1 and CDR2: PRHDT, FYEKMQ (reference sequence). V was clipped by 0 bases and J by 0 bases, with 8 bases between them. CDR3 sequence (DNA): TGTGCCAGCAGCTTAGGCCCATCCATGAACACTGAAGCTTTCTTT. Translating it yields CASSLGPSMNTEAFF.

V gene TRBV30 combines with J gene TRBJ2-1; no definite D call. Germline V lookup: CDR1 GTSNPN, CDR2 SVGIG (reference sequence). Trimming stripped 0 bases from V and 0 bases from J, with 6 bases between. This CDR3 spans 14 amino acids. The CDR3 DNA follows: TGTGCCTGGAGTGTACCCGACTCCTACAATGAGCAGTTCTTC. This encodes CAWSVPDSYNEQFF.

The genes are TRBV7-2 and TRBJ1-3, with D unclear. Germline-derived CDR1 and CDR2 are SGHTA and FQGNSA. Trimming removed 3 bases from V and 2 bases from J, with 8 bases in between. This CDR3 is built from 14 residues. CDR3 protein: CASSFTITGNTIYF. CDR3 sequence (DNA): TGTGCCAGCAGCTTCACGATAACTGGAAACACCATATATTTT.

This clone was recorded only once. The V call is TRBV5-6, the J call TRBJ2-1, with 7 bases that match TRBD1. The CDR3 is 11 amino acids. Germline V gene lookup returns CDR1 SGHDT and CDR2 YYEEEE. V lost 6 bases and J lost 6; bases outside the gene matches: 0. For the CDR3, the DNA is TGTGCCAGCAACAGGGGCAATGAGCAGTTCTTC. Amino acid sequence: CASNRGNEQFF.